Below are 30 T cell receptor beta chains sequenced from a single sample in a study of blood T cell repertoires in COVID-19. Data came from immunoSEQ multiplex PCR; TCRdb stores just in-frame clones and leaves some out. In the table there are 75,000 to 95,000 clones, approximately 90% of which are singletons. The sequenced material came from peripheral blood. The receptors shown here come from a woman in her sixties or seventies with COVID-19, enrolled during active disease.

With regard to this clone: At one end the junction does not follow the germline gene, possibly because of a read error. The V gene is TRBV7-7, the J gene TRBJ2-5; D is perhaps TRBD1 (5 bases). The CDR3 spans 13 residues. The germline V gene encodes CDR1 SSHAT and CDR2 FNYEAQ (reference sequence). CDR3 sequence: CASSLAREETQYF. Here the CDR3 DNA reads TGTGCTAGCAGCTTAGCCAGGGAAGAGACCCAGTACTTC.

Details on this clone: The same CDR3 can be traced to other DNA sequences in this sample. The chain is built from TRBV18 and TRBJ1-1; D ambiguous. The V gene's germline CDR1 is KGHSH and CDR2 LQKENI. V was pared by 3 bases and J by 2 bases, with 7 bases between. This CDR3 has 13 amino acids. CDR3 amino acids: CASSPGQNTEAFF. The CDR3 DNA follows: TGTGCCAGCTCACCGGGCCAAAACACTGAAGCTTTCTTT. The full variable domain, rest sourced from reference TRBV18 and TRBJ1-1, is NAGVMQNPRHLVRRRGQEARLRCSPMKGHSHVYWYRQLPEEGLKFMVYLQKENIIDESGMPKERFSAEFPKEGPSILRIQQVVRGDSAAYFCASSPGQNTEAFFGQGTRLTVV.

The chain couples TRBV7-2 to TRBJ1-4; weak D call: TRBD1 (6 bases). Trimming stripped 5 bases from V and 3 bases from J, with 13 bases between. The CDR3 totals 15 residues. Germline loops: CDR1 SGHTA, CDR2 FQGNSA. The CDR3: CASSGQTGSNEKLFF. CDR3 nucleotides: TGTGCCAGCAGCGGGCAGACAGGCTCTAATGAAAAACTGTTTTTT.

This chain uses TRBV6-5 with TRBJ1-1; D uncertain. The length of the CDR3 is 12 residues. V was pared by 2 bases and J by 5 bases, with 6 bases between. From germline, CDR1 is MNHEY and CDR2 SVGAGI. DNA of the CDR3: TGTGCCAGCAGTTACGCGGGGACTGAAGCTTTCTTT. Residues: CASSYAGTEAFF.

The CDR3 spells CASSSTSGGAYTQYF. The CDR3 region has the DNA TGTGCCAGCAGCTCAACTAGCGGGGGGGCATATACGCAGTATTTT. The V gene is TRBV7-2, the J gene TRBJ2-3, with TRBD2 matching over 13 bases. The CDR3 loop spans 15 amino acids. The trim removed 4 bases at V and 7 bases at J, leaving 5 bases unmatched. Germline CDR1 is SGHTA and CDR2 is FQGNSA.

The table lists this clone with a few counts. V usage is TRBV19 and J usage is TRBJ2-5; 12 bases are shared with TRBD1. In germline, CDR1 is LNHDA, CDR2 SQIVND (reference sequence). This CDR3 has 14 residues. With 9 bases clipped from V and 6 bases from J, the junction kept 8 bases outside the gene matches. CDR3 amino acids: CASSGTGGAQTQYF. The CDR3 DNA reads as TGTGCCAGCTCCGGGACAGGGGGCGCGCAGACCCAGTACTTC.

In DNA form, the CDR3 reads TGCGCCAGCAGCTTGGGGGAAGGGAGAGAGACCCAGTACTTC. This gives the protein CASSLGEGRETQYF. The V and J genes are TRBV5-1 and TRBJ2-5, with D possibly being TRBD2 (5 bases). In germline, CDR1 is SGHRS, CDR2 YFSETQ. This CDR3 has 14 residues. The V and J ends lost 0 bases and 4 bases respectively, with 10 bases between them.

This clone appeared once. V is TRBV3-1 (or the pseudogene TRBV3-2) and J is TRBJ2-1; TRBD2 matches at 9 bases. Per germline, CDR1 LGHDT and CDR2 YNNKEL (reference sequence). J was trimmed by 3 bases and V by 1 base; bases with no gene match: 1. The CDR3 is made up of 15 amino acids. The CDR3 region has the DNA TGTGCCAGCAGCCAAGGCGGGGGGGACTACAATGAGCAGTTCTTC. Translated: CASSQGGGDYNEQFF.

To note about this clone: Other DNA sequences in this sample translate to the same CDR3. The chain has TRBV30 and TRBJ1-5; TRBD1 aligns across 7 bases. CDR1 and CDR2 from the germline V gene are GTSNPN and SVGIG (reference sequence). The CDR3 spans 13 residues. The junction had 3 bases not matched to a gene; V was cut back by 2 bases and J by 5 bases. The CDR3 DNA reads TGTGCCTGGAGTAGGCAGGGGGATCAGCCCCAGCATTTT. Its translation: CAWSRQGDQPQHF.

This clone was counted once. This chain uses TRBV7-3 with TRBJ2-1, with D maybe TRBD2 (6 bases). Germline loops: CDR1 SGHTA, CDR2 FQGTGA. V was pared by 2 bases and J by 5 bases, with 19 bases between. The CDR3 has 17 amino acids. CDR3 in DNA: TGTGCCAGCAGCTTACAGCCAGGGACTCTGGACCACAATGAGCAGTTCTTC. This translates into CASSLQPGTLDHNEQFF.

The rearrangement joins TRBV27 to TRBJ2-5, with D possibly matching TRBD2 (6 bases). The CDR3 loop spans 16 amino acids. V lost 0 bases and J 5 bases, leaving 16 bases between the germline ends. Germline lookup yields CDR1 MNHEY and CDR2 SMNVEV (reference sequence). CDR3 protein: CASSLSEDGRRETQYF. CDR3 nucleotide sequence: TGTGCCAGCAGTTTATCTGAGGACGGGAGACGGGAGACCCAGTACTTC.

V is TRBV5-1 and J is TRBJ2-2; maybe TRBD1 (6 bases). CDR1 is SGHRS and CDR2 is YFSETQ in the germline V gene. There are 15 residues in the CDR3. V lost 0 bases to trimming and J lost 4 bases, with 10 bases between them. CDR3 protein: CASSLAPGVTGELFF. CDR3 sequence (DNA): TGCGCCAGCAGCTTGGCTCCAGGGGTCACCGGGGAGCTGTTTTTT.

The rearrangement joins TRBV18 to TRBJ2-7; maybe TRBD1 (6 bases). Germline V gene data show CDR1 as KGHSH and CDR2 as LQKENI. V was cut by 4 bases and J by 3 bases, with 13 bases left in between. CDR3 length: 14 amino acids. CDR3 protein: CASSQGTLYYEQYF. The CDR3 DNA follows: TGTGCCAGCTCACAAGGGACACTATACTACGAGCAGTACTTC.

This chain links TRBV7-9 with TRBJ1-4, with D uncertain. The CDR3 is made up of 14 amino acids. CDR1 and CDR2 from the germline V gene are SEHNR and FQNEAQ (reference sequence). V shed 6 bases and J shed 3 bases, with 11 bases lying between them. This CDR3 is CASRLGRANEKLFF. CDR3 DNA: TGTGCCAGCAGACTAGGGCGGGCTAATGAAAAACTGTTTTTT. Drawing the rest from reference TRBV7-9 and TRBJ1-4, the complete variable domain is DTGVSQNPRHKITKRGQNVTFRCDPISEHNRLYWYRQTLGQGPEFLTYFQNEAQLEKSRLLSDRFSAERPKGSFSTLEIQRTEQGDSAMYLCASRLGRANEKLFFGSGTQLSVL.

The chain has TRBV5-1 and TRBJ2-1, with 8 positions matching TRBD1. This CDR3 contains 15 residues. V gave up 4 bases and J gave up 5 bases; unmatched junction bases: 8. The germline CDR1 and CDR2 sequences are SGHRS and YFSETQ. CDR3 coding DNA: TGCGCCAGCAGCAAACTACAGGGGGATCACAATGAGCAGTTCTTC. Translated: CASSKLQGDHNEQFF.

The J gene is TRBJ1-2, the V gene TRBV6-5, with TRBD1 matching over 7 bases. V gave up 0 bases and J gave up 8 bases; unmatched junction bases: 6. CDR1 is MNHEY, CDR2 SVGAGI, per germline. The CDR3 covers 14 residues. The CDR3 here is CASSYSGTVGGYTF. The CDR3 nucleotides are TGTGCCAGCAGTTACTCCGGGACAGTCGGGGGCTACACCTTC.

The CDR3 sequence: CASSYSTGTEAFF. DNA for the CDR3: TGTGCCAGCAGTTACTCGACTGGTACTGAAGCTTTCTTT. The chain links TRBV6-5 to TRBJ1-1; D is unclear. The V and J ends lost 0 bases and 5 bases respectively, with 7 bases between them. The CDR3 length is 13 residues. CDR1 and CDR2 (germline): MNHEY, SVGAGI.

The rearrangement links TRBV7-3 to TRBJ1-1; D gene uncertain. V shed 3 bases and J shed 1 base, with 6 bases lying between them. This CDR3 has 13 amino acids. Germline V gene lookup returns CDR1 SGHTA and CDR2 FQGTGA. The CDR3 sequence: CASSFHTNTEAFF. CDR3 in DNA: TGTGCCAGCAGCTTTCACACGAACACTGAAGCTTTCTTT. Full variable domain (outside the CDR3, taken from reference TRBV7-3 and TRBJ1-1): GAGVSQTPSNKVTEKGKYVELRCDPISGHTALYWYRQSLGQGPEFLIYFQGTGAADDSGLPNDRFFAVRPEGSVSTLKIQRTERGDSAVYLCASSFHTNTEAFFGQGTRLTVV.

Turning to this clone: The junction departs from the called germline gene at one end, perhaps through a read error. This chain links TRBV6-1 with TRBJ1-1, with TRBD1 as a possible D gene (6 bases). Germline CDR1 and CDR2: MNHNS and SASEGT. The length of the CDR3 is 16 residues. CDR3 protein: CASREGPGAKNTEAFF. As DNA, the CDR3 is TGTGCCAGCAGGGAAGGCCCAGGGGCCAAGAACACTGAAGCTTTCTTT.

This CDR3 is CASRAGDQPQHF. The CDR3 bases are TGTGCCAGCAGGGCAGGCGATCAGCCCCAGCATTTT. The chain joins TRBV6-5 to TRBJ1-5; D not certain. Germline-derived CDR1 and CDR2 are MNHEY and SVGAGI. The V and J ends lost 6 bases and 5 bases respectively, with 8 bases between them. The CDR3 has 12 amino acids.

The V call is TRBV6-5, the J call TRBJ2-3, with TRBD2 as a possible D gene (6 bases). V was cut by 0 bases and J by 0 bases, with 7 bases left in between. CDR1 is MNHEY, CDR2 SVGAGI, per germline. This CDR3 is built from 15 residues. The chain's CDR3 is CASSYSRGSTDTQYF. The CDR3 DNA reads as TGTGCCAGCAGTTACTCGCGGGGTAGCACAGATACGCAGTATTTT.

The CDR3 nucleotides are TGTGCCAGCCTGAGGAGCTCTGGGGCCAACGTCCTGACTTTC. It codes for CASLRSSGANVLTF. The V call is TRBV6-6, the J call TRBJ2-6; D remains unclear. This CDR3 is 14 amino acids long. CDR1 and CDR2 from the germline V gene are MNHNY and SVGAGI (reference sequence). Trimming removed 8 bases from V and 0 bases from J, with 8 bases in between.

The chain links TRBV3-1 (or the pseudogene TRBV3-2) to TRBJ1-2; 7 bases are shared with TRBD1. CDR1 and CDR2 from the germline V gene are LGHDT and YNNKEL (reference sequence). V shed 7 bases and J 8 bases; nucleotides not matched to a gene: 7. The CDR3 loop spans 12 amino acids. The CDR3 spells CASNDPGQGYTF. CDR3 nucleotides: TGTGCCAGCAACGACCCGGGACAGGGCTACACCTTC.

The V gene is TRBV7-6, the J gene TRBJ2-2; 9 bases line up with TRBD1. The J segment lost 6 bases and the V segment lost 1 base, leaving 12 bases of the junction unmatched. This CDR3 region has 18 residues. Germline loops: CDR1 SGHVS, CDR2 FNYEAQ. CDR3 region: CASSLVSPGTGYSGELFF. The CDR3 nucleotides read TGTGCCAGCAGCTTAGTTTCCCCGGGGACAGGGTATTCCGGGGAGCTGTTTTTT.

The rearrangement uses TRBV4-2 and TRBJ1-3, with D possibly matching TRBD1 (5 bases). Per germline, CDR1 LGHNA and CDR2 YNFKEQ. The CDR3 has 17 amino acids. Trimming stripped 4 bases from V and 0 bases from J, with 16 bases between. Written as DNA, the CDR3 is TGTGCCAGCAGCCCCCAGACAGACACCTACTCTGGAAACACCATATATTTT. Its translation: CASSPQTDTYSGNTIYF.

V gene TRBV5-1 combines with J gene TRBJ2-3; D is possibly TRBD2 (5 bases). The CDR3 sequence is 16 residues long. Germline lookup yields CDR1 SGHRS and CDR2 YFSETQ. The V gene lost 3 bases and the J gene lost 0 bases, with 14 bases spanning the gap. The DNA for the CDR3 is TGCGCCAGCAGCTCGCTGGCTAGCAGTAGCACAGATACGCAGTATTTT. It codes for CASSSLASSSTDTQYF.

The gene calls are TRBV4-1 and TRBJ1-1, with D unclear. The CDR3 loop spans 16 amino acids. Trimming shortened V by 0 bases and J by 0 bases, and 11 bases separated the two germline ends. CDR1 and CDR2 (germline): MGHRA, YSYEKL. The chain's CDR3 is CASSQDPHRLNTEAFF. CDR3 nucleotides: TGCGCCAGCAGCCAAGATCCCCACAGATTGAACACTGAAGCTTTCTTT.

This clone was seen more than once but under ten times. J is TRBJ1-3 and V is TRBV6-5, with a weak D call TRBD1 (6 bases). CDR3 length: 13 amino acids. Deletions cut 7 bases from V and 7 bases from J, with 14 bases between. The germline CDR1 and CDR2 sequences are MNHEY and SVGAGI. CDR3 sequence (DNA): TGTGCCAGCAAGGACAGTGGCGGGAACACCATATATTTT. Encoded protein: CASKDSGGNTIYF.

This chain connects TRBV5-1 to TRBJ1-1; D is possibly TRBD1 (6 bases). Germline V gives CDR1 SGHRS, CDR2 YFSETQ. This CDR3 region has 13 residues. The V end lost 4 bases, the J end lost 1 base, and 8 bases lay between the germline ends. CDR3 amino acids: CASSVTGNTEAFF. For the CDR3, the DNA is TGCGCCAGCAGCGTGACAGGGAACACTGAAGCTTTCTTT.

This chain uses TRBV10-1 with TRBJ2-1; the D is unclear. CDR3 size: 15 residues. V was clipped by 2 bases and J by 3 bases, with 11 bases between them. In germline, CDR1 is WNHNN, CDR2 SYGVQD (reference sequence). The CDR3 bases are TGCGCCAGCAGTGAGGGCTCAGCGAACTACAATGAGCAGTTCTTC. This encodes CASSEGSANYNEQFF.